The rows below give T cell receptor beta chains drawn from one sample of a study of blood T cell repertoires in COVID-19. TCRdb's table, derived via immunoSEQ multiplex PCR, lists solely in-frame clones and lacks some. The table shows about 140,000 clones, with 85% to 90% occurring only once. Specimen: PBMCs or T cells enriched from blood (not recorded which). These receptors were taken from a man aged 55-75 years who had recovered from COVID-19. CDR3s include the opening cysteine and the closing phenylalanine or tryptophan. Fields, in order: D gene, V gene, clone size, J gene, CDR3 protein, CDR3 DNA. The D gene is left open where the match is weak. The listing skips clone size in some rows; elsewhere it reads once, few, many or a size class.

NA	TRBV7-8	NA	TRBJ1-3	CASSLDMFGNTIYF	TGTGCCAGCAGCTTAGACATGTTCGGGAACACCATATATTTT
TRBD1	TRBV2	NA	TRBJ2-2	CASNRDRGSGELFF	TGTGCCAGCAATCGGGACAGGGGGTCCGGGGAGCTGTTTTTT
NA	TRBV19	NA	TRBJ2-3	CASRVPGVDTQYF	TGTGCCAGTAGGGTCCCAGGGGTGGATACGCAGTATTTT
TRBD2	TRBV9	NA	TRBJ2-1	CASSASGAYNEQFF	TGTGCCAGCAGCGCTAGCGGGGCCTACAATGAGCAGTTCTTC
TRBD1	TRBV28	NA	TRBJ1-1	CASRPSGQGAFF	TGTGCCAGCAGACCCTCGGGACAGGGGGCTTTCTTT
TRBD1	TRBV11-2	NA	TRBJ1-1	CASSHRQGRRTEAFF	TGTGCCAGCAGCCATCGACAGGGCCGCAGGACTGAAGCTTTCTTT
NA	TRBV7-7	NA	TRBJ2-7	CASSPSISLLPGEAYEQYF	TGTGCCAGCAGCCCAAGCATTTCTCTCCTCCCCGGTGAGGCCTACGAGCAGTACTTC
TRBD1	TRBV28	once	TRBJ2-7	CASSPGTGSTVWSTEQYF	TGTGCCAGCAGTCCCGGGACAGGGTCAACGGTATGGAGCACCGAGCAGTACTTC
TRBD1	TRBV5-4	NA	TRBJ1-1	CASRAAGGRTEAFF	TGTGCCAGCAGGGCTGCAGGGGGGAGGACTGAAGCTTTCTTT
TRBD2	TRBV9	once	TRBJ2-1	CASSVTGGYNEQFF	TGTGCCAGCAGCGTCACGGGAGGGTACAATGAGCAGTTCTTC
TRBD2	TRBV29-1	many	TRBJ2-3	CSVWGEGLLF	TGCAGCGTTTGGGGGGAGGGCCTCCTTTTT
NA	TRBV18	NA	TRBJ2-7	CASSPRSGSYEQYF	TGTGCCAGCTCACCACGGAGCGGCTCCTACGAGCAGTACTTC
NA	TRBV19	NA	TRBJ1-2	CASTDSLGFDNYGYTF	TGTGCCAGTACCGATAGTCTCGGTTTCGATAACTATGGCTACACCTTC
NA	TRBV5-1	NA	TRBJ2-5	CASSLTSSETQYF	TGCGCCAGCAGCTTGACTAGCAGCGAGACCCAGTACTTC
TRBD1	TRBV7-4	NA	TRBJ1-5	CASSRDRGLNQPQHF	TGTGCCAGCAGCCGGGACAGGGGGTTGAATCAGCCCCAGCATTTT
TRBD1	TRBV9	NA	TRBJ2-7	CASSAGGPSYEQYF	TGTGCCAGCAGCGCAGGGGGTCCATCCTACGAGCAGTACTTC
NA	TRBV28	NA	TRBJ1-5	CASSRHKPQHF	TGTGCCAGCAGCAGACATAAACCCCAGCATTTT
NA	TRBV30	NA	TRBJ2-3	CAWSRGEADTQYF	TGTGCCTGGAGTAGAGGGGAGGCAGATACGCAGTATTTT
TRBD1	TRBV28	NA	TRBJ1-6	CASSLPSGQGAHSPLHF	TGTGCCAGCAGTTTACCCTCGGGGCAGGGGGCCCATTCACCCCTCCACTTT
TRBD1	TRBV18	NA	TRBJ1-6	CASSPGQGSSPLHF	TGTGCCAGCTCACCAGGACAGGGCTCTTCACCCCTCCACTTT
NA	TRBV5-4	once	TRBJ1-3	CASSSAPDRFSGNTIYF	TGTGCCAGCAGCTCAGCCCCGGACAGATTCTCTGGAAACACCATATATTTT
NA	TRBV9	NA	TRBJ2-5	CASSSRGKETQYF	TGTGCCAGCAGTTCACGGGGGAAAGAGACCCAGTACTTC
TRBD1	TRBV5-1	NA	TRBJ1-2	CASSVGTGGIGYTF	TGCGCCAGCAGCGTCGGGACAGGGGGGATTGGCTACACCTTC
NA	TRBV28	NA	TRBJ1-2	CASSWGDYGYTF	TGTGCCAGCAGTTGGGGGGACTATGGCTACACCTTC
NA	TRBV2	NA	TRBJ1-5	CASSEGVGGNQPQHF	TGTGCCAGCAGTGAAGGGGTGGGGGGAAATCAGCCCCAGCATTTT
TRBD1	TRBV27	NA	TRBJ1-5	CASSPDRKQPQHF	TGTGCCAGCAGCCCGGACAGGAAACAGCCCCAGCATTTT
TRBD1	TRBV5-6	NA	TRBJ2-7	CASSFGTGGGEQYF	TGTGCCAGCAGCTTCGGGACAGGGGGCGGCGAGCAGTACTTC
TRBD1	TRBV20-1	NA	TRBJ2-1	CSATDRGSYNEQFF	TGCAGTGCTACTGACAGGGGGTCCTACAATGAGCAGTTCTTC
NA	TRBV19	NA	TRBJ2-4	CASSIEKRQSQYF	TGTGCCAGTAGTATAGAGAAAAGACAGTCTCAGTACTTC
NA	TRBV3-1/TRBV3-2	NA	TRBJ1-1	CASSQGNEGAPLW	TGTGCCAGCAGCCAAGGAAACGAAGGGGCCCCCCTTTGG
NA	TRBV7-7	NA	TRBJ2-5	CASSLAHSTKETQYF	TGTGCTAGCAGCTTAGCGCACAGCACCAAAGAGACCCAGTACTTC
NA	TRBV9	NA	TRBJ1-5	CASSDGGIAQPQHF	TGTGCCAGCAGCGACGGGGGGATCGCTCAGCCCCAGCATTTT
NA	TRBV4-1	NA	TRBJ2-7	CASSQGPADRQGYEQYF	TGCGCCAGCAGCCAAGGGCCGGCCGACAGGCAAGGCTACGAGCAGTACTTC
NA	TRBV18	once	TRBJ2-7	CASSPTREAYEQYF	TGTGCCAGCTCACCTACTAGAGAGGCGTACGAGCAGTACTTC
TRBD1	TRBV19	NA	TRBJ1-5	CASSIEEGAGAARQPQHF	TGTGCCAGTAGTATAGAGGAGGGGGCAGGGGCTGCCCGTCAGCCCCAGCATTTT
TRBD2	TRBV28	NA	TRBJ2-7	CASSFSGPGTSGGAWYEQYF	TGTGCCAGCAGTTTCTCGGGACCCGGGACTAGCGGGGGGGCATGGTACGAGCAGTACTTC
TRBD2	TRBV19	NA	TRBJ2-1	CASSSLSLAGAYNEQFF	TGTGCCAGTAGTAGTCTCTCCCTAGCGGGCGCTTACAATGAGCAGTTCTTC
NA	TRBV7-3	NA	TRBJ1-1	CASSPQGAGDTEAFF	TGTGCCAGCAGCCCGCAGGGCGCGGGAGACACTGAAGCTTTCTTT
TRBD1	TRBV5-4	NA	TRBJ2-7	CASSFRTGDLPYEQYF	TGTGCCAGCAGCTTTCGGACAGGAGACCTCCCCTACGAGCAGTACTTC
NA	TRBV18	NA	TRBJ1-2	CASSPTGTNYGYTF	TGTGCCAGCTCCCCGACAGGAACCAACTATGGCTACACCTTC
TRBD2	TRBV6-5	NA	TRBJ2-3	CASSYGAGGPTDTQYF	TGTGCCAGCAGTTACGGGGCGGGGGGGCCGACAGATACGCAGTATTTT
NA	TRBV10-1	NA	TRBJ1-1	CASREDSLSTEAFF	TGCGCCAGCAGGGAGGACTCGTTGAGCACTGAAGCTTTCTTT
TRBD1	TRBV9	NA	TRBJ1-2	CASSVSGGPPPNGYTF	TGTGCCAGCAGCGTGTCAGGGGGGCCTCCCCCAAATGGCTACACCTTC
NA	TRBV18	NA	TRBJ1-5	CASADRAVQPQHF	TGTGCCAGCGCTGACAGAGCCGTTCAGCCCCAGCATTTT
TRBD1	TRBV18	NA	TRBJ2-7	CASSPGQGPYYEQYF	TGTGCCAGCTCACCCGGACAGGGGCCCTACTACGAGCAGTACTTC
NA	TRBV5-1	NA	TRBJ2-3	CASGQTGDRSTDTQYF	TGCGCCAGCGGTCAGACGGGGGACCGGAGCACAGATACGCAGTATTTT
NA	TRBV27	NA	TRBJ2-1	CASSLPLAGEQFF	TGTGCCAGCAGTCTCCCACTGGCGGGTGAGCAGTTCTTC
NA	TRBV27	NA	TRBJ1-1	CASTPGGTSTEAFF	TGTGCCAGCACTCCGGGGGGAACGAGCACTGAAGCTTTCTTT
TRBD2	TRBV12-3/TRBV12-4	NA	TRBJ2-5	CASSREGGETQYF	TGTGCCAGCAGTCGGGAGGGGGGGGAGACCCAGTACTTC
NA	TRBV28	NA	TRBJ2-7	CASDGQSSYEQYF	TGTGCCAGCGATGGACAGAGCTCCTACGAGCAGTACTTC
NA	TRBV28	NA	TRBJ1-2	CASSFVESSGYTF	TGTGCCAGCAGTTTTGTGGAGTCATCCGGCTACACCTTC
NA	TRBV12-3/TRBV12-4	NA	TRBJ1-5	CASSLTENQPQHF	TGTGCCAGCAGTTTGACAGAGAATCAGCCCCAGCATTTT
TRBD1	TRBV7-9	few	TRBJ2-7	CASSRVTTGGYEQYF	TGTGCCAGCAGCCGAGTTACGACAGGGGGATACGAGCAGTACTTC
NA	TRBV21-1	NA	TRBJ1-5	CASNDSERGNQPQHF	TGTGCCAGCAACGACAGCGAAAGGGGCAATCAGCCCCAGCATTTT